This T cell receptor beta chain was found in a study of Ad26.COV2.S vaccination and SARS-CoV-2 variants. About the research overall: Administration of Ad26.COV2.S was intramuscular, either once or twice 56 days apart.

The treatment: about 20 received Ad26.COV2.S at low or high dose, single or two shots; about five received placebo; per-sample allocation not given. Sampling was performed 63 days after the first vaccine or placebo injection. Profiled with immunoSEQ multiplex PCR; TCRdb holds only in-frame clones, not every one. Of about 420,000 clones detected, 85% to 90% appear once; the ten largest clones hold 3.6%. The sequencing here drew on peripheral blood, taken in a trial of Ad26.COV2.S vaccine versus placebo. This TCR was recovered from a person aged 18-60 years who received the Ad26.COV2.S COVID-19 vaccine or a placebo.

The CDR3 loop reads CASSLLAGGPYEQYF. As DNA, the CDR3 is TGTGCCAGCAGCTTACTAGCGGGGGGGCCTTACGAGCAGTACTTC. The chain uses TRBV7-2 and TRBJ2-7; 12 bases match TRBD2. The CDR3 has 15 residues. Trimming removed 2 bases from V and 4 bases from J; junction bases left unmatched: 3. Per the germline V gene, CDR1 is SGHTA and CDR2 is FQGNSA.